This T cell receptor beta chain stems from a study of cytomegalovirus exposure and HLA in healthy donors. Study observations and caveats: Sequencing probably produced one cluster of sequence variants that were highly shared. In a later analysis, specific HLA alleles were associated with 15,000 or so TCR beta sequences at a 0.05 false discovery rate. Previously analyzed data showed that most TCR beta V segments were productive at a frequency of about 87% or about 30%.

The V gene's germline CDR1 is SGHTS and CDR2 YDEGEE. This CDR3 has 13 residues. Trimming stripped 1 base from V and 8 bases from J, with 12 bases between. This PCR relied on a set of 60 Vbeta primers and 13 Jbeta primers. TCRdb's table, derived via immunoSEQ multiplex PCR, lists solely in-frame clones and lacks some. This table has some 140,000 clones, roughly 77% appearing once. While unrecorded immune exposures were likely, the donors were nominally healthy when sampled. Regarding this clone: The antigen is unknown.

Sequenced input: PBMCs. The chain is built from TRBV5-8 and TRBJ1-1; D might be TRBD1 (6 bases). The clonotype originates from a female donor in good health and CMV-seronegative. The chain's CDR3 is CASSLYTGHEAFF. CDR3 in DNA: TGTGCCAGCAGCTTGTATACAGGGCACGAAGCTTTCTTT. The variable domain in full, completed from reference TRBV5-8 and TRBJ1-1, reads EAGVTQSPTHLIKTRGQQATLRCSPISGHTSVYWYQQALGLGLQFLLWYDEGEERNRGNFPPRFSGRQFPNYSSELNVNALELEDSALYLCASSLYTGHEAFFGQGTRLTVV.